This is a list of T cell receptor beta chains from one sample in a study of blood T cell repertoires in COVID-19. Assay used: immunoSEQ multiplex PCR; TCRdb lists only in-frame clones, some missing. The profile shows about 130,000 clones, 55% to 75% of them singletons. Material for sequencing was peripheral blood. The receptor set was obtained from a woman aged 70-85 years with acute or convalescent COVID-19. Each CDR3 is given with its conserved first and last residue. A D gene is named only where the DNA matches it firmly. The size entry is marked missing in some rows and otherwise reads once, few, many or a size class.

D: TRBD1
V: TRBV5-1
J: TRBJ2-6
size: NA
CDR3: CASSPEQGGSSGANVLTF
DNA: TGCGCCAGCAGCCCGGAACAGGGGGGAAGCTCTGGGGCCAACGTCCTGACTTTC

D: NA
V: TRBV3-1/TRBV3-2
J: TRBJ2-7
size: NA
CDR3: CASSQGANYEQYF
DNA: TGTGCCAGCAGCCAAGGGGCAAATTACGAGCAGTACTTC

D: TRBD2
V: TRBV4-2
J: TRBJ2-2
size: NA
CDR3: CASSQAGGMVTGELFF
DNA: TGTGCCAGCAGCCAAGCCGGGGGGATGGTCACCGGGGAGCTGTTTTTT

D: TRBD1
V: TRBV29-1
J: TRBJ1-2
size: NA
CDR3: CSVRTGALFGYTF
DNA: TGCAGCGTCAGGACAGGGGCGCTTTTTGGCTACACCTTC

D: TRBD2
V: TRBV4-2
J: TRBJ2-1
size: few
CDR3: CASSQIGLAGDNEQFF
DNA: TGTGCCAGCAGCCAAATAGGGCTAGCGGGTGACAATGAGCAGTTCTTC

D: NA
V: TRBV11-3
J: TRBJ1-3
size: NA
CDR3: CASSLESGNTIYF
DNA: TGTGCCAGCAGCTTAGAGAGTGGAAACACCATATATTTT

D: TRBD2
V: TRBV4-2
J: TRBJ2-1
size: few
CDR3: CASSRASGGDEQFF
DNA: TGTGCCAGCAGCCGGGCTAGCGGGGGCGATGAGCAGTTCTTC

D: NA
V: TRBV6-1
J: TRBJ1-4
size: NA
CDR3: CASSGTTDSMGTNEKLFF
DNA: TGTGCCAGCAGTGGAACCACGGACAGTATGGGAACTAATGAAAAACTGTTTTTT

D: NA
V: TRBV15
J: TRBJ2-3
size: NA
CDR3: CATSRGGSTDTQYF
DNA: TGTGCCACCAGCAGAGGCGGAAGCACAGATACGCAGTATTTT

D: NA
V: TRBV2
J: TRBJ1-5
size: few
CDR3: CASSEGGVQPQHF
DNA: TGTGCCAGCAGTGAAGGCGGGGTCCAGCCCCAGCATTTT

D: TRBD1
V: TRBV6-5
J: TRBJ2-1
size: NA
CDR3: CASSHITGGNEQFF
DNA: TGTGCCAGCAGCCACATTACAGGGGGCAATGAGCAGTTCTTC

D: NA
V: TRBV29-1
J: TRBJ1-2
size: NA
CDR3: CSVASIYGYTF
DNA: TGCAGCGTTGCGAGTATCTATGGCTACACCTTC

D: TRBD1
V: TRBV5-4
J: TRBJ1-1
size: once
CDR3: CASSTWTGGTEAFF
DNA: TGTGCCAGCAGCACCTGGACAGGGGGAACTGAAGCTTTCTTT

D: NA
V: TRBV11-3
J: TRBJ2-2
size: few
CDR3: CASSLGGGVTGELFF
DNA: TGTGCCAGCAGCCTAGGCGGGGGCGTAACCGGGGAGCTGTTTTTT

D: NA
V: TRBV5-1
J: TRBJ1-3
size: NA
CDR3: CASSAAGGENTIYF
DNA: TGCGCCAGCAGCGCCGCCGGGGGTGAAAACACCATATATTTT

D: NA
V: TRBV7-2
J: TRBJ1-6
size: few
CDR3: CASSLESSYNSPLHF
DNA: TGTGCCAGCAGCTTAGAGAGCTCCTATAATTCACCCCTCCACTTT

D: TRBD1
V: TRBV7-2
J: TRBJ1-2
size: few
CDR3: CASSDRRDRGRRGNYGYTF
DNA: TGTGCCAGCAGCGACCGCCGGGACAGGGGAAGAAGAGGGAACTATGGCTACACCTTC

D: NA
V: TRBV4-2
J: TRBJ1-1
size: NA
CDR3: CASSQGQRNTEAFF
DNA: TGTGCCAGCAGCCAAGGACAGCGCAACACTGAAGCTTTCTTT

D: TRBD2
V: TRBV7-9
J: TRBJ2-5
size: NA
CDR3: CASSLRAGGQETQYF
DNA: TGTGCCAGCAGCTTGAGGGCGGGGGGCCAAGAGACCCAGTACTTC

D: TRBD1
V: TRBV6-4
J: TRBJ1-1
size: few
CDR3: CASSEQPGQGGGTEAFF
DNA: TGTGCCAGCAGTGAACAACCGGGACAGGGTGGGGGCACTGAAGCTTTCTTT

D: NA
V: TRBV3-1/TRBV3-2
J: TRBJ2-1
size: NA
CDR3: CASSQMGERRGEQFF
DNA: TGTGCCAGCAGCCAAATGGGGGAGCGGAGGGGTGAGCAGTTCTTC

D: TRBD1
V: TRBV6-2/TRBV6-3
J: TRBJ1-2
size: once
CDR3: CASSYPGQALDGYTF
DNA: TGTGCCAGCAGTTACCCAGGACAGGCGTTGGACGGCTACACCTTC

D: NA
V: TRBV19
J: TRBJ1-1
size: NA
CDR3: CASSIDGGTTEAFF
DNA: TGTGCCAGTAGTATAGATGGAGGGACCACTGAAGCTTTCTTT

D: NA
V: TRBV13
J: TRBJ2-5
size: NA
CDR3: CASSPGLETQYF
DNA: TGTGCCAGCAGCCCGGGGTTAGAGACCCAGTACTTC

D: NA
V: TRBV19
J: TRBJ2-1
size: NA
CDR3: CASSTLYENEQFF
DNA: TGTGCCAGTAGTACCCTCTACGAGAATGAGCAGTTCTTC

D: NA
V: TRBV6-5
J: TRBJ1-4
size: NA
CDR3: CASSNAAPPNEKLFF
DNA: TGTGCCAGCAGCAACGCGGCACCTCCTAATGAAAAACTGTTTTTT

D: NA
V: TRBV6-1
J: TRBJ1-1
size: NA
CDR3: CASSDDRTNTEAFF
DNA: TGTGCCAGCAGTGACGACAGGACTAACACTGAAGCTTTCTTT

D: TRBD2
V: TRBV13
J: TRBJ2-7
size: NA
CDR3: CASSSSKGRDGHSLSYEQYF
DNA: TGTGCCAGCAGCTCCTCGAAGGGGAGGGACGGCCATTCTCTCTCCTACGAGCAGTACTTC

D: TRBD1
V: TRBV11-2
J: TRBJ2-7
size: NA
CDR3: CASSLAWDRGYEQYF
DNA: TGTGCCAGCAGCTTAGCTTGGGACAGGGGGTACGAGCAGTACTTC

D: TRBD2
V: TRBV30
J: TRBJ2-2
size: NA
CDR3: CAWFGGVAGVTGELFF
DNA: TGTGCCTGGTTCGGAGGGGTAGCGGGAGTCACCGGGGAGCTGTTTTTT

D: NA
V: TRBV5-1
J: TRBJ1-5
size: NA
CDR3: CASSLGTGGASQPQHF
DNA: TGCGCCAGCAGCTTGGGAACTGGGGGCGCATCTCAGCCCCAGCATTTT

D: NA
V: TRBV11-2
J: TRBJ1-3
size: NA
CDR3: CASSIRQLSGNTIYF
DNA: TGTGCCAGCAGCATAAGACAGCTCTCTGGAAACACCATATATTTT

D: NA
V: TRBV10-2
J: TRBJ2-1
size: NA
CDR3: CASSGDDNEQFF
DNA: TGCGCCAGCAGTGGAGATGACAATGAGCAGTTCTTC

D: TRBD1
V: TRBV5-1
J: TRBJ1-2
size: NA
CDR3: CASSVAGGNYGYTF
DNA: TGCGCCAGCAGCGTGGCAGGGGGCAACTATGGCTACACCTTC

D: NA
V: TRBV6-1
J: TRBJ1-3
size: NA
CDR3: CASSEGQSFSGNTIYF
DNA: TGTGCCAGCAGTGAGGGGCAGAGCTTCTCTGGAAACACCATATATTTT

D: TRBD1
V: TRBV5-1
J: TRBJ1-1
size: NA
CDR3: CASSPGTELEAFF
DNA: TGCGCCAGCAGCCCCGGGACAGAGTTAGAAGCTTTCTTT

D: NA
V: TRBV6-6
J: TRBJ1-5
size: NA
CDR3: CASSPSESGISNQPQHF
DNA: TGTGCCAGCAGTCCTTCAGAGTCAGGGATTAGCAATCAGCCCCAGCATTTT

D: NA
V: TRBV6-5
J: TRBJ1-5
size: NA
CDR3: CASSYGGRGDQPQHF
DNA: TGTGCCAGCAGTTACGGCGGTCGGGGAGATCAGCCCCAGCATTTT

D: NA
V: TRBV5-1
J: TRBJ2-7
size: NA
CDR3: CASSLLGAYEQYF
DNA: TGCGCCAGCAGCTTGCTAGGGGCATACGAGCAGTACTTC

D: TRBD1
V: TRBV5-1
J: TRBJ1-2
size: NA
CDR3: CASSQGTGNYGYTF
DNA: TGCGCCAGCAGCCAAGGGACAGGGAACTATGGCTACACCTTC

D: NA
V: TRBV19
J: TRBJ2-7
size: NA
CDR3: CASSIDRDYEQYF
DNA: TGTGCCAGTAGTATAGACAGGGACTACGAGCAGTACTTC

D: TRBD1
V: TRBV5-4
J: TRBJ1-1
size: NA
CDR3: CASSPPGQEFLEAFF
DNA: TGTGCCAGCAGCCCGCCGGGACAGGAATTTCTAGAAGCTTTCTTT

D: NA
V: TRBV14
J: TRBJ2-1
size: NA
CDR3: CASSHPMSSYNEQFF
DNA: TGTGCCAGCAGCCACCCAATGAGCTCCTACAATGAGCAGTTCTTC

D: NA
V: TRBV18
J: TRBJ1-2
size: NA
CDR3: CASSEVARYGYTF
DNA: TGTGCCAGCTCGGAGGTGGCGCGGTATGGCTACACCTTC

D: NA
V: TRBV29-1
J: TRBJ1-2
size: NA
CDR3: CSAGKEGGYTF
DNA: TGCAGCGCTGGGAAGGAGGGTGGCTACACCTTC

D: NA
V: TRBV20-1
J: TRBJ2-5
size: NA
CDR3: CSARRQETQYF
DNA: TGCAGTGCTAGGAGACAAGAGACCCAGTACTTC

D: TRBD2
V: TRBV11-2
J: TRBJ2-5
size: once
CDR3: CASSSRLAGAYETQYF
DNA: TGTGCCAGCAGCTCCCGACTAGCGGGAGCGTATGAGACCCAGTACTTC

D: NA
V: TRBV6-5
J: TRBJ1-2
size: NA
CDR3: CASTRQGKGYTF
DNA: TGTGCCAGCACTCGTCAGGGGAAGGGCTACACCTTC

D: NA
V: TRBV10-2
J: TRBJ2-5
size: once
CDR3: CASRDLQETQYF
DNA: TGCGCCAGCAGGGACTTACAAGAGACCCAGTACTTC

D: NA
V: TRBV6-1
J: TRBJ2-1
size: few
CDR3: CASSEEGLRGEQFF
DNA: TGTGCCAGCAGTGAAGAGGGCCTACGGGGTGAGCAGTTCTTC